This T cell receptor beta chain comes out of a study of blood T cell repertoires in COVID-19 (dated by TCRdb to between 2020 and 2021). Study-level background: The collaborator samples originated in the United States, Italy and Spain and spanned the acute and convalescent phases of COVID-19. Subjects who had been exposed to COVID-19, were actively infected with it, or had recovered from it provided the deeply sampled blood TCRbeta repertoires that made up the dataset. Samples came from the ongoing ImmuneRACE study (first 160 participants) plus 1,254 subjects from 6 global collaborators. HLA class I and class II types, where available, came from metadata supplied by the sample provider rather than from assay-based typing. Sample metadata almost always included a de-identified subject ID, COVID-19 status, age in years and sex. The prospective study material was composed of cDNA or gDNA derived from T cells, B-cell-depleted T cells, or PBMCs. The repertoires were released in a freely available public database intended as a resource for research on the immune response to SARS-CoV-2.

The germline V gene gives CDR1 as SGHAT and CDR2 as FQNNGV. The CDR3 has 14 amino acids, counting the end cysteine and phenylalanine. Only CDR3 DNA remains: 42 bases, in frame from the first base. V and J are trimmed by 4 bases and 1 base, and the gene matches miss 3 bases of the junction. Participants in the prospective study were aged about 18 to 95 years, lived in about two dozen United States geographic areas, and enrolled through a virtual design. To assign participants to cohorts, the prospective study relied on clinical history that participants themselves reported in a screening survey and a study questionnaire. For ImmuneRACE Cohort 3, a participant was defined as recovered based on two consecutive negative NP/OP PCR tests, clearance by a healthcare professional, or resolution of symptoms. Each participant in the prospective study had whole blood, serum and a nasopharyngeal or oropharyngeal swab collected by mobile phlebotomists. Prospective study participants could optionally give additional blood draws and questionnaires over an approximately 2-month period. Before DNA extraction, prospective study blood samples were shipped either frozen or at room temperature.

In regard to this clone: Which antigen it targets is not known. Base qualities were left out, and no much larger clone turns up one base away.

The investigation overall reported the following: Clinical and demographic metadata were provided uncurated, with the amount varying by source and participant.

TCRbeta CDR3 regions were amplified from genomic DNA using the immunoSEQ Assay, a bias-controlled multiplex PCR. The paper's processing steps were these. Nucleated cell counts per sample were estimated from amplification of reference gene primers within the assay. To quantify the absolute abundance of each unique TCRbeta CDR3 rearrangement, sequence reads were collapsed and filtered. Productive Simpson clonality was computed per sample as the square root of Simpson's diversity index over productive rearrangements. TCRdb carries this immuneACCESS record with in-frame sequences only. Its versions omit some clonotypes, under half of them owing to an unresolved V gene in the studies checked, with the rest unexplained. V, J and clone size are those of that table, while D and trimming were read from the DNA. The sample table holds roughly 200,000 clones, of which 80% to 90% were seen once. Over 0.95% of the sample is held by the ten biggest clonotypes.

The material sequenced was PBMCs or T cells enriched from blood (not recorded which). The sequence links TRBV11-2 to TRBJ2-5, and 7 bases in between align with TRBD1. This sequence was found in a man aged 25 to 40 who had recovered from COVID-19. The CDR3 has the sequence CASSSTGAQETQYF. The nucleotides read TGTGCCAGCAGCTCCACAGGGGCCCAAGAGACCCAGTACTTC.